This T cell receptor beta chain emerged from a study of blood T cell repertoires in COVID-19. On the study more broadly: Samples representing acute and convalescent COVID-19 were sourced from the United States, Italy and Spain.

The length of the CDR3 is 13 residues. The V gene's germline CDR1 is GTSNPN and CDR2 SVGIG (reference sequence). Trimming took off 2 bases at V and 1 base at J, with 8 bases between the two ends. Each participant's cohort was designated according to participant-reported clinical history. TCRdb keeps only in-frame clones here, not all; method: immunoSEQ multiplex PCR. The profile shows around 300,000 clones, nearly 90% of them singletons. This clone was seen a handful of times. The source of this sequence is a woman aged 60-75 years who had recovered from COVID-19. The rearrangement uses TRBV30 and TRBJ1-1; the D is unclear. The sequencing sample was made of PBMCs or T cells enriched from blood (not recorded which). The CDR3 bases are TGTGCCTGGAGTAGACACCAGAACACTGAAGCTTTCTTT. It yields the protein CAWSRHQNTEAFF.